The clone carrying this T cell receptor beta chain has at least ten counts. Method: immunoSEQ multiplex PCR; TCRdb's copy keeps in-frame clones and lacks some. The sample consists of 90,000 to 140,000 clones, 83% of them appearing once. Trimming cost V 0 bases and J 0 bases, with 21 bases left between them. In germline, CDR1 is MGHRA, CDR2 YSYEKL. The CDR3 totals 20 residues. The entry originates in a study of control samples from healthy donors and cancer patients. The rearrangement joins TRBV4-1 to TRBJ1-3; D possibly corresponds to TRBD1 (5 bases). Specimen: blood. The origin of this receptor is a woman between 50 and 59 years old in good health. The chain's CDR3 is CASSQDLETEILFSGNTIYF. As DNA, the CDR3 is TGCGCCAGCAGCCAAGATCTCGAGACAGAGATCCTATTCTCTGGAAACACCATATATTTT.